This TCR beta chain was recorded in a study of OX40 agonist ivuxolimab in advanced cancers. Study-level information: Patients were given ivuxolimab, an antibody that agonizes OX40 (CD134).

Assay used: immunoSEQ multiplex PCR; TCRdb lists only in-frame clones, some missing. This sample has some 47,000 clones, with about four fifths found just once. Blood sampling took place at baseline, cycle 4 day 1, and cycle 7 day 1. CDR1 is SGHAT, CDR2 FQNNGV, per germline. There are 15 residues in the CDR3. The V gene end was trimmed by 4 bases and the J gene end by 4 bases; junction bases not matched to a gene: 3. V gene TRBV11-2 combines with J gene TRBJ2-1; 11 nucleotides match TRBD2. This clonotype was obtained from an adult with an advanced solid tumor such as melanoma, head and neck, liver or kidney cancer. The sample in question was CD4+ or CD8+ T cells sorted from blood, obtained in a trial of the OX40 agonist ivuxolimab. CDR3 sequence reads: CASSYGTSGYNEQFF. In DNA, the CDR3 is TGTGCCAGCAGCTACGGGACTAGCGGATACAATGAGCAGTTCTTC.